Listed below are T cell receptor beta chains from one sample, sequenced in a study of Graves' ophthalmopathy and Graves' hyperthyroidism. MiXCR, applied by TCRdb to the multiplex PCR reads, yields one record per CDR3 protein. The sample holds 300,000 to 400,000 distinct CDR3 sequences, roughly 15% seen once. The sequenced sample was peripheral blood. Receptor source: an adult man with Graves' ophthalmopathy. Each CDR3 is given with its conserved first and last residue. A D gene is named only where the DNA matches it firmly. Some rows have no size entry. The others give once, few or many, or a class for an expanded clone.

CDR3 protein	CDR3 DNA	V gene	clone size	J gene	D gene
CASSFGSRGTYEQYF	TGTGCCAGCAGTTTCGGAAGCAGGGGTACCTACGAGCAGTACTTC	TRBV12-3/TRBV12-4	many	TRBJ2-7	-
CASSYSRDKYYGYTF	TGTGCCAGCAGTTACTCCCGGGACAAGTACTATGGCTACACCTTC	TRBV6-5	few	TRBJ1-2	-
CASSYSRQGRGYTF	TGTGCCAGCAGTTACTCGAGACAGGGCCGTGGCTACACCTTC	TRBV6-5	-	TRBJ1-2	TRBD1
CASSSDMGNTEAFF	TGTGCCAGCTCGTCGGACATGGGGAACACTGAAGCTTTCTTT	TRBV18	many	TRBJ1-1	-
CASSSGGAGGGSPLHF	TGTGCCAGCAGCTCCGGGGGGGCAGGGGGCGGTTCACCCCTCCACTTT	TRBV7-2	many	TRBJ1-6	TRBD1
CASSPGQGFGGYTF	TGTGCCAGCAGTCCAGGACAGGGTTTTGGTGGCTACACCTTC	TRBV6-5	many	TRBJ1-2	TRBD1
CASSHYTDTQYF	TGTGCCAGCAGCCATTACACAGATACGCAGTATTTT	TRBV11-2	many	TRBJ2-3	-
CSAIWQGPRQPQHF	TGCAGTGCTATCTGGCAGGGACCGCGTCAGCCCCAGCATTTT	TRBV20-1	many	TRBJ1-5	-
CASSRRAARAGINSPLHF	TGTGCCAGCAGCCGAAGGGCCGCGCGGGCCGGTATTAATTCACCCCTCCACTTT	TRBV5-8	many	TRBJ1-6	-
CASSPRTGAIETQYF	TGTGCCAGCAGCCCGAGGACAGGGGCGATAGAGACCCAGTACTTC	TRBV7-2	many	TRBJ2-5	TRBD1
CASREDISEAFF	TGTGCCAGCAGGGAAGACATATCTGAAGCTTTCTTT	TRBV12-3/TRBV12-4	many	TRBJ1-1	-
CAISLGLAGGETQYF	TGTGCCATCAGCCTAGGACTAGCGGGAGGCGAGACCCAGTACTTC	TRBV14	-	TRBJ2-5	TRBD2
CASRDSFTSNQPQHF	TGTGCCAGCAGGGACAGTTTCACTAGCAATCAGCCCCAGCATTTT	TRBV6-1	many	TRBJ1-5	-
CASSPLGNSYEQYF	TGTGCCAGCAGTCCCTTGGGAAACTCCTACGAGCAGTACTTC	TRBV27	many	TRBJ2-7	-
CAWSEKSRMNTEAFF	TGTGCCTGGAGTGAGAAATCAAGGATGAACACTGAAGCTTTCTTT	TRBV30	-	TRBJ1-1	-
CASPSGTGRREQYF	TGTGCCAGCCCGTCAGGGACAGGAAGGCGCGAGCAGTACTTC	TRBV2	many	TRBJ2-7	TRBD1
CASSLEPGWGYEQYF	TGTGCCAGCAGCTTAGAGCCGGGATGGGGGTACGAGCAGTACTTC	TRBV11-2	few	TRBJ2-7	-
CASSSDSGRAFF	TGTGCCAGCAGCTCCGACAGCGGACGGGCTTTCTTT	TRBV12-3/TRBV12-4	many	TRBJ1-1	-
CASTPTPGLAVEQYF	TGTGCCAGCACTCCTACACCCGGACTAGCTGTCGAGCAGTACTTC	TRBV12-3/TRBV12-4	many	TRBJ2-7	TRBD2
CASSQNRGRLYEQYF	TGTGCCAGCAGTCAAAACAGGGGGCGCTTATACGAGCAGTACTTC	TRBV7-8	many	TRBJ2-7	TRBD1
CASSRSRSEETQYF	TGTGCCAGCAGCCGAAGCAGGAGCGAAGAGACCCAGTACTTC	TRBV11-1	many	TRBJ2-5	-
CASSPGQGGFYNSPLHF	TGTGCCAGCAGTCCCGGACAGGGCGGATTCTATAATTCACCCCTCCACTTT	TRBV27	many	TRBJ1-6	TRBD1
CASSDRGIDGYTF	TGTGCCAGCAGTGACAGGGGTATAGATGGCTACACCTTC	TRBV6-1	many	TRBJ1-2	-
CSATQGLDYGYTF	TGCAGTGCTACACAGGGTTTAGATTATGGCTACACCTTC	TRBV20-1	-	TRBJ1-2	-
CASSVTGTGTSGELFF	TGTGCCAGCAGTGTAACCGGGACGGGGACAAGCGGGGAGCTGTTTTTT	TRBV6-1	-	TRBJ2-2	-
CSATPLRGGLTGELFF	TGCAGCGCTACCCCCTTACGAGGGGGTCTCACCGGGGAGCTGTTTTTT	TRBV20-1	many	TRBJ2-2	-
CASSQEGTEAFF	TGTGCCAGCAGCCAAGAAGGGACTGAAGCTTTCTTT	TRBV12-3/TRBV12-4	-	TRBJ1-1	-
CASSSATGTQYEQYF	TGTGCCAGCAGCTCGGCGACCGGGACTCAGTACGAGCAGTACTTC	TRBV7-2	-	TRBJ2-7	-
CASSTGGDQETQYF	TGTGCCAGCAGTACTGGGGGAGATCAAGAGACCCAGTACTTC	TRBV12-3/TRBV12-4	many	TRBJ2-5	-
CASAQNLLRDGAYEQYF	TGTGCCAGTGCACAAAATCTTCTCCGGGACGGTGCTTACGAGCAGTACTTC	TRBV19	many	TRBJ2-7	-
CASSYGMGGNQPQHF	TGTGCCAGCAGTTACGGGATGGGGGGCAATCAGCCCCAGCATTTT	TRBV6-2/TRBV6-3	many	TRBJ1-5	-
CASSGQGGQPQHF	TGTGCCAGCAGCGGACAGGGAGGACAGCCCCAGCATTTT	TRBV12-3/TRBV12-4	many	TRBJ1-5	TRBD1
CASSQENGRYETGELFF	TGCGCCAGCAGCCAAGAGAACGGACGCTACGAGACCGGGGAGCTGTTTTTT	TRBV4-1	many	TRBJ2-2	-
CASSPGHLSYEQYF	TGTGCCAGCAGTCCGGGACACCTATCCTACGAGCAGTACTTC	TRBV28	-	TRBJ2-7	-
CASSLRQQHEAFF	TGTGCCAGCAGTTTACGACAGCAGCATGAAGCTTTCTTT	TRBV28	many	TRBJ1-1	-